Listed here is a single TCR beta chain. The sample originates from a study of shared clonotypes between healthy human individuals. TCRdb's table, derived via immunoSEQ multiplex PCR, lists solely in-frame clones and lacks some. The table shows some 630,000 clones, with approximately 96% occurring only once. This CDR3 spans 16 amino acids. CDR1 is SGHAT, CDR2 FQNNGV, per germline. V was pared by 3 bases and J by 3 bases, with 9 bases of the junction left unmatched. Naive-designated CD8 cells lacked CD45RO, were positively enriched for CCR7, and omitted terminally differentiated effector memory CD45RA+ cells.

The material sequenced was naive CD8+ T cells sorted from blood. The TCR sequence derives from a woman in her twenties or thirties in good health. The chain recombines TRBV11-2 with TRBJ1-1; 8 bases align to TRBD1. CDR3 sequence: CASSLQGASLHTEAFF. The CDR3 bases are TGTGCCAGCAGCTTGCAGGGGGCTTCGCTGCACACTGAAGCTTTCTTT.